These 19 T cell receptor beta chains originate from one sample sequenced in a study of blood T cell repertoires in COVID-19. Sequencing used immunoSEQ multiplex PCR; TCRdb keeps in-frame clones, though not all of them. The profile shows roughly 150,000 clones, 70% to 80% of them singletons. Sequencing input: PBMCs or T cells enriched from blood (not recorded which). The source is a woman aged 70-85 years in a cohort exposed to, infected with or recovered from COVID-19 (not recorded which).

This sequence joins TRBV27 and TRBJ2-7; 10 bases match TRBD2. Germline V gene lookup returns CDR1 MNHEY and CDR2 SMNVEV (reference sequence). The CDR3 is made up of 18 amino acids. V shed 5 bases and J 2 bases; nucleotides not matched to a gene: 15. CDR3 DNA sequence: TGTGCCAGCAGTCCTACCGCAGCGGGAGGGCCCAGGGCCTACGAGCAGTACTTC. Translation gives CASSPTAAGGPRAYEQYF.

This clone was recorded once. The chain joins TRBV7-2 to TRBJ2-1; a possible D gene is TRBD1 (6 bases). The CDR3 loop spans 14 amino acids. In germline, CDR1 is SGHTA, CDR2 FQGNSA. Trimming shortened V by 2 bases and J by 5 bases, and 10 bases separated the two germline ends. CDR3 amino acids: CASSLRGGHNEQFF. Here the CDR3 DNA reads TGTGCCAGCAGCTTAAGAGGGGGACACAATGAGCAGTTCTTC.

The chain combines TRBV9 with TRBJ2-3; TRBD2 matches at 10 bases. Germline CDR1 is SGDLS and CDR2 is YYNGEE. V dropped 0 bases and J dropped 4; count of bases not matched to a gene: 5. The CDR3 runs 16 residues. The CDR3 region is CASSVGASGSADTQYF. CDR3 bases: TGTGCCAGCAGCGTAGGGGCTAGCGGGAGTGCAGATACGCAGTATTTT. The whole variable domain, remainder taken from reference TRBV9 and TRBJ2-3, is DSGVTQTPKHLITATGQRVTLRCSPRSGDLSVYWYQQSLDQGLQFLIQYYNGEERAKGNILERFSAQQFPDLHSELNLSSLELGDSALYFCASSVGASGSADTQYFGPGTRLTVL.

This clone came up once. The CDR3 bases are TGTGCCAGCAGCTCAGGGGGCTCTCCATACGAGCAGTACTTC. It specifies CASSSGGSPYEQYF. V usage is TRBV7-9 and J usage is TRBJ2-7; 8 nucleotides match TRBD1. The CDR3 loop spans 14 amino acids. Germline V gene data show CDR1 as SEHNR and CDR2 as FQNEAQ (reference sequence). V shed 4 bases, J shed 4 bases, and the junction held 6 bases outside the gene matches.

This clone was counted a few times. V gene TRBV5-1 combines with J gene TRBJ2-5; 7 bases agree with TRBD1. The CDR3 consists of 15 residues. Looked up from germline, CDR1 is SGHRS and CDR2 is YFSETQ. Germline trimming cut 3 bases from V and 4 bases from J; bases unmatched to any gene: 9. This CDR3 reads CASSSGQSGVETQYF. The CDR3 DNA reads TGCGCCAGCAGCTCGGGACAGTCAGGCGTAGAGACCCAGTACTTC.

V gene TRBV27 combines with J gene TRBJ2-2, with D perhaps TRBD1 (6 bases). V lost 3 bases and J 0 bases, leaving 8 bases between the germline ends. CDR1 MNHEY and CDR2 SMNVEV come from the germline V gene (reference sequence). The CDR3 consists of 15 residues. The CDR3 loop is CASSFQGSNTGELFF. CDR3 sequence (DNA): TGTGCCAGCAGTTTCCAGGGGTCGAACACCGGGGAGCTGTTTTTT.

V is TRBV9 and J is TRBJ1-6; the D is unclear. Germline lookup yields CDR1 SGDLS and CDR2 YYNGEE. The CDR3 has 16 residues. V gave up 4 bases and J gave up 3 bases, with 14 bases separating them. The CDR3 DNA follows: TGTGCCAGCAGCCCCGCCGCGGGGTTCTATAATTCACCCCTCCACTTT. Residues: CASSPAAGFYNSPLHF.

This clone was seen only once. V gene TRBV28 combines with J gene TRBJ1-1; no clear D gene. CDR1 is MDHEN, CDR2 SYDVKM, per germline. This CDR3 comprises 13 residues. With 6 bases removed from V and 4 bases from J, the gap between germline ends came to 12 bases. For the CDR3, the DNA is TGTGCCAGCAGCCCCCCAGGAATCACTGAAGCTTTCTTT. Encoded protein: CASSPPGITEAFF.

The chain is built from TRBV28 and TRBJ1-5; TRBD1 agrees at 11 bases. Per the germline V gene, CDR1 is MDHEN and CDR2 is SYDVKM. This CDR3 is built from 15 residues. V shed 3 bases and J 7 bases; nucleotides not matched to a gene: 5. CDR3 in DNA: TGTGCCAGCAGTTTTGGGACAGGGGGAAGACAGCCCCAGCATTTT. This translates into CASSFGTGGRQPQHF.

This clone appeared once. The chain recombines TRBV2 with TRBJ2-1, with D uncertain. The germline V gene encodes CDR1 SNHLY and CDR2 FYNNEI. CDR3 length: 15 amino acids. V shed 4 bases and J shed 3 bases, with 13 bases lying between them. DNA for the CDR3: TGTGCCAGCAGTGCCCGGCGGCCAGTCTACAATGAGCAGTTCTTC. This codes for CASSARRPVYNEQFF.

The CDR3 loop reads CASSRLADTGELFF. The CDR3 DNA reads as TGCGCCAGCAGCAGACTAGCTGATACCGGGGAGCTGTTTTTT. The chain couples TRBV4-1 to TRBJ2-2; the match to TRBD2 covers 7 bases. Per the germline V gene, CDR1 is MGHRA and CDR2 is YSYEKL. CDR3 size: 14 residues. Unmatched junction bases numbered 5, after V lost 5 bases and J lost 5 bases.

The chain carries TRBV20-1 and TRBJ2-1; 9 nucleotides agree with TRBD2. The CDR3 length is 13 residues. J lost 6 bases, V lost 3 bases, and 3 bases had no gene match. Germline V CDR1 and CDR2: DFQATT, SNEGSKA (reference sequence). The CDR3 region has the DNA TGCAGTGCTAGTGTTAGCGGGGGCAATGAGCAGTTCTTC. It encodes CSASVSGGNEQFF.

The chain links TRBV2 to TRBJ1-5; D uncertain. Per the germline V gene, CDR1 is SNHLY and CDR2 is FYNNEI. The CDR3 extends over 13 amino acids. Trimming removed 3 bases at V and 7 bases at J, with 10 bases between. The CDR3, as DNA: TGTGCCAGCAGTGAGGGCCTAAGGCAGCCCCAGCATTTT. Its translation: CASSEGLRQPQHF.

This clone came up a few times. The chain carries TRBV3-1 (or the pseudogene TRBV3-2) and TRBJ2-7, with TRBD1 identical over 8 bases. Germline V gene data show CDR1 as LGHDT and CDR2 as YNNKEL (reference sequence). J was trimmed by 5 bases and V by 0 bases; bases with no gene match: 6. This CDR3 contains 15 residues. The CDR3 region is CASSQDGQGWNEQYF. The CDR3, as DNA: TGTGCCAGCAGCCAAGATGGACAGGGATGGAACGAGCAGTACTTC.

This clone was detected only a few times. CDR3 in amino acids: CASRPDRDYGYTF. CDR3 DNA sequence: TGTGCCAGCAGACCCGACAGGGACTATGGCTACACCTTC. The J gene is TRBJ1-2, the V gene TRBV28; TRBD1 matches at 7 bases. With V trimmed by 6 bases and J by 3 bases, 4 bases remained unmatched. This CDR3 contains 13 residues. Looked up from germline, CDR1 is MDHEN and CDR2 is SYDVKM.

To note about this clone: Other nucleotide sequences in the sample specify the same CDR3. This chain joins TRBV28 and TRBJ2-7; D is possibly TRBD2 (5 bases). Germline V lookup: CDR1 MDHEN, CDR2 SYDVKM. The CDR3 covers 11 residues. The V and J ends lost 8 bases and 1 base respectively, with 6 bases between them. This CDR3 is CASGRSYEQYF. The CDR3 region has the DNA TGTGCCAGCGGGAGATCCTACGAGCAGTACTTC. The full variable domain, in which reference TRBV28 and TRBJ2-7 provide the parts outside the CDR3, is DVKVTQSSRYLVKRTGEKVFLECVQDMDHENMFWYRQDPGLGLRLIYFSYDVKMKEKGDIPEGYSVSREKKERFSLILESASTNQTSMYLCASGRSYEQYFGPGTRLTVT.

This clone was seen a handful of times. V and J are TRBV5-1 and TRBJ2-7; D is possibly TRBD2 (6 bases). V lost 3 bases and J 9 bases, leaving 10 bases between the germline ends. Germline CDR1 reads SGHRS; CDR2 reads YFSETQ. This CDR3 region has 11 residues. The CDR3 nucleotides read TGCGCCAGCAGCTGGGGGGAGACGCAGTACTTC. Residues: CASSWGETQYF.

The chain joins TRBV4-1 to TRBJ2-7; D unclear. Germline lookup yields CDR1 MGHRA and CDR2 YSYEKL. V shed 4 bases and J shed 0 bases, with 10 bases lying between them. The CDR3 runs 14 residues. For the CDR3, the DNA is TGCGCCAGCAGCCCCTCCTCCTTCTCCTACGAGCAGTACTTC. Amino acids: CASSPSSFSYEQYF.

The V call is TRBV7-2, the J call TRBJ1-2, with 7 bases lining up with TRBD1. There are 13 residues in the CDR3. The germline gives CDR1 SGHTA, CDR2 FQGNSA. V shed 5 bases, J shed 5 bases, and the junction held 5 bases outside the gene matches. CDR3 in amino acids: CASSPGTVYGYTF. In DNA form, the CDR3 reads TGTGCCAGCAGCCCGGGGACAGTTTATGGCTACACCTTC. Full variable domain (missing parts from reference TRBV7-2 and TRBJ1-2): GAGVSQSPSNKVTEKGKDVELRCDPISGHTALYWYRQSLGQGLEFLIYFQGNSAPDKSGLPSDRFSAERTGGSVSTLTIQRTQQEDSAVYLCASSPGTVYGYTFGSGTRLTVV.